The T cell receptor beta chain described here comes from a study of cytomegalovirus exposure and HLA in healthy donors. Study observations and caveats: A later analysis showed HLA-associated TCR beta chains outstripping equally common others in clonal expansion. Serostatus for CMV was the only available immune exposure information. TCR association rates varied by HLA locus in a later analysis, with DRB1 highest and HLA-C lowest. Across donors, most TCRs were seen rarely, yet some public ones were widespread.

The PCR had 60 Vbeta and 13 Jbeta primers. The method was immunoSEQ multiplex PCR; TCRdb's version includes in-frame clones alone and lacks a portion of them. In the table there are roughly 100,000 clones, 76% of which are singletons. The CDR3 totals 13 residues. CDR1 MNHEY and CDR2 SVGAGI come from the germline V gene. Trimming removed 8 bases from V and 3 bases from J; junction bases left unmatched: 5. This clone turned up a few times. Antigen unknown. The source material was PBMCs. This chain joins TRBV6-5 and TRBJ1-1; TRBD1 aligns across 8 bases. This sequence was found in a woman younger than 35 in good health and CMV-seropositive. The CDR3 here is CASYRGGYTEAFF. The CDR3, as DNA: TGTGCCAGCTACAGGGGGGGGTACACTGAAGCTTTCTTT.